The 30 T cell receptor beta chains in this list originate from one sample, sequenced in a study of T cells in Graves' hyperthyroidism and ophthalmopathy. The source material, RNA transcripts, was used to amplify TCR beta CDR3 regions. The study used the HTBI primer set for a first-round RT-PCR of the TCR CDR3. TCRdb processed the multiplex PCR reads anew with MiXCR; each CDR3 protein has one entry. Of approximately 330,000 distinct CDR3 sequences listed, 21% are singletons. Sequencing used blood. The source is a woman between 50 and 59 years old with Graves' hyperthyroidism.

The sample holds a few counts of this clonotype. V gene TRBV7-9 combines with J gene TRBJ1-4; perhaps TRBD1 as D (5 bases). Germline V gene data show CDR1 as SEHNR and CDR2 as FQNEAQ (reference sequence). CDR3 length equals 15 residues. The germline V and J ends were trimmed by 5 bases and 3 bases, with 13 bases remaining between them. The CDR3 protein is CASSPGGAANEKLFF. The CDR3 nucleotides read TGTGCCAGCAGCCCCGGTGGGGCGGCTAATGAAAAACTGTTTTTT. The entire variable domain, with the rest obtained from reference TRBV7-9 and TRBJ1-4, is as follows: DTGVSQNPRHKITKRGQNVTFRCDPISEHNRLYWYRQTLGQGPEFLTYFQNEAQLEKSRLLSDRFSAERPKGSFSTLEIQRTEQGDSAMYLCASSPGGAANEKLFFGSGTQLSVL.

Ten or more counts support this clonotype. The CDR3 region is CASSLSLGGDTQYF. DNA of the CDR3: TGTGCCAGCAGCTTAAGCTTGGGTGGAGATACGCAGTATTTT. This sequence joins TRBV7-9 and TRBJ2-3; no firm D call. V lost 2 bases and J lost 5, with 11 bases in between. The CDR3 is 14 residues long. CDR1 is SEHNR, CDR2 FQNEAQ, per germline (reference sequence). The complete variable domain, with remaining parts taken from reference TRBV7-9 and TRBJ2-3, reads DTGVSQNPRHKITKRGQNVTFRCDPISEHNRLYWYRQTLGQGPEFLTYFQNEAQLEKSRLLSDRFSAERPKGSFSTLEIQRTEQGDSAMYLCASSLSLGGDTQYFGPGTRLTVL.

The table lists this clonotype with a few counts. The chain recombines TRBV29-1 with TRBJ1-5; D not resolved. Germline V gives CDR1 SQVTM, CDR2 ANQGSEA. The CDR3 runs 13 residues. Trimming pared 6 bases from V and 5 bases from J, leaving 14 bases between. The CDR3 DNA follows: TGCAGCGTCGCGATCGGGTCTGATCAGCCCCAGCATTTT. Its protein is CSVAIGSDQPQHF.

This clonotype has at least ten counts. The DNA of the CDR3 is TGCAGTGCTAGAGAACTAGCGGGAGAAGCTAATGAGCAGTTCTTC. Translation gives CSARELAGEANEQFF. V usage is TRBV20-1 and J usage is TRBJ2-1; 11 positions agree with TRBD2. Germline V CDR1 and CDR2: DFQATT, SNEGSKA (reference sequence). The junction had 5 bases not matched to a gene; V was cut back by 0 bases and J by 7 bases. There are 15 residues in the CDR3.

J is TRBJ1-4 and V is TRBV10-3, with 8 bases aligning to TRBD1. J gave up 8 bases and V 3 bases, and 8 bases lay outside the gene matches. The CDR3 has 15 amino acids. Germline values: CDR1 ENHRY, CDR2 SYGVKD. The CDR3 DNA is TGTGCCATCAGTGAATACAGGGGGGTATCCGAAAAACTGTTTTTT. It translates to CAISEYRGVSEKLFF.

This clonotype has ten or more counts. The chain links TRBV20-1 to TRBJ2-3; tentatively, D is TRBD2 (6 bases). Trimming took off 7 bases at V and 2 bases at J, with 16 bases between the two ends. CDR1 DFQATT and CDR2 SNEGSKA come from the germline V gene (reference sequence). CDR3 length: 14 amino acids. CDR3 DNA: TGCAGTGTTGCTCCTCGGGGGTTCACAGATACGCAGTATTTT. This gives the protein CSVAPRGFTDTQYF.

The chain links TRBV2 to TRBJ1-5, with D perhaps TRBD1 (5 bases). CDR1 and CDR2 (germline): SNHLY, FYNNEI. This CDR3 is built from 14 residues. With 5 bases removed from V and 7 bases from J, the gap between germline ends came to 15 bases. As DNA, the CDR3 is TGTGCCAGCAGTTTCCGGAAAGGGGACCAGCCCCAGCATTTT. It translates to CASSFRKGDQPQHF.

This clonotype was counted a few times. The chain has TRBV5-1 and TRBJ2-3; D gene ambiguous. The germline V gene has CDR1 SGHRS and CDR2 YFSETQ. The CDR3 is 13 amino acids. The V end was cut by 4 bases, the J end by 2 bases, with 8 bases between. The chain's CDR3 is CASSPRITDTQYF. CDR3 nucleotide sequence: TGCGCCAGCAGCCCCCGGATCACAGATACGCAGTATTTT.

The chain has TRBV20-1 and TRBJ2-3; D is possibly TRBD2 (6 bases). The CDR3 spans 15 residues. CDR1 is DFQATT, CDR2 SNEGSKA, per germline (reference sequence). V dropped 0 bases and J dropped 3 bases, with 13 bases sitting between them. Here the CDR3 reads CSARDRLATTDTQYF. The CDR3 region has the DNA TGCAGTGCTAGAGATCGGCTAGCGACGACAGATACGCAGTATTTT.

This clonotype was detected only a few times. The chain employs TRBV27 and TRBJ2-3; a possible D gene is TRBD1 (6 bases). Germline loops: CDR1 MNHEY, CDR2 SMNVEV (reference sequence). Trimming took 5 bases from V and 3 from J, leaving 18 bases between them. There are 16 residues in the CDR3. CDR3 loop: CASSVTGNLRTDTQYF. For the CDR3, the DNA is TGTGCCAGCAGTGTCACAGGGAACTTGAGGACAGATACGCAGTATTTT.

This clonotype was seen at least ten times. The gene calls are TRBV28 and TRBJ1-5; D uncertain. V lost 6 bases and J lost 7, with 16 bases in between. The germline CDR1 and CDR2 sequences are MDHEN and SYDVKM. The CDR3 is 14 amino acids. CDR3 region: CASSIGLGRQPQHF. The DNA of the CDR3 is TGTGCCAGCAGCATTGGGTTGGGTAGGCAGCCCCAGCATTTT.

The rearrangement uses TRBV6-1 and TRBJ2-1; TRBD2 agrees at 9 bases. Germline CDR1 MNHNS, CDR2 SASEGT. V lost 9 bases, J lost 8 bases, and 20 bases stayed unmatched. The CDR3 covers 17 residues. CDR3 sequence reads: CASSSGREGRMGDEQFF. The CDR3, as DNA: TGTGCCAGTAGCTCGGGGCGGGAGGGCCGTATGGGAGATGAGCAGTTCTTC.

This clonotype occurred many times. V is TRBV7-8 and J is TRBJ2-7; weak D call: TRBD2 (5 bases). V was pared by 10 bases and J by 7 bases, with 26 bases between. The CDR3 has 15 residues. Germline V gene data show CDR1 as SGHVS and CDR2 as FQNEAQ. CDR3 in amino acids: CATTISGQPSGEQYF. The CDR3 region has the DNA TGTGCCACTACAATATCCGGGCAGCCCTCGGGAGAGCAGTACTTC.

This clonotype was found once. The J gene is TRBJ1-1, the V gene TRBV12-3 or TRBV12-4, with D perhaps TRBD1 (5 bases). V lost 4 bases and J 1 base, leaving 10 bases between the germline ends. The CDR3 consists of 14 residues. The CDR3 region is CASSYTGPNTEAFF. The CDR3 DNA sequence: TGTGCCAGCAGTTACACGGGGCCGAACACTGAAGCTTTCTTT.

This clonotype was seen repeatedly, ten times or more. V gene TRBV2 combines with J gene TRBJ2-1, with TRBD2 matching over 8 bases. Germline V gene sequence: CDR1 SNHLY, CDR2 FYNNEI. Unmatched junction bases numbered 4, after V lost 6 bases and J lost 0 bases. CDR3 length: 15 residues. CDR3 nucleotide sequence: TGTGCCAGCAGAGTAGCGGGAAGCTCCTACAATGAGCAGTTCTTC. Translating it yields CASRVAGSSYNEQFF.

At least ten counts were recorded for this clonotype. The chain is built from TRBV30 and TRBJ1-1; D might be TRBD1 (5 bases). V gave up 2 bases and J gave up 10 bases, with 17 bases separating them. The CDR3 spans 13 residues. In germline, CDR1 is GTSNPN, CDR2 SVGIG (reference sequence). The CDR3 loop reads CAWSSRRARGAFF. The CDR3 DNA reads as TGTGCCTGGAGTTCGAGAAGGGCGAGGGGAGCTTTCTTT. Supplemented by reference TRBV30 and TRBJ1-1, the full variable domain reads SQTIHQWPATLVQPVGSPLSLECTVEGTSNPNLYWYRQAAGRGLQLLFYSVGIGQISSEVPQNLSASRPQDRQFILSSKKLLLSDSGFYLCAWSSRRARGAFFGQGTRLTVV.

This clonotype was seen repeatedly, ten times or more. CDR3 bases: TGCAGTGCTAGCTTGAACGGGGGGGCCGAAGGGGAGCAGTACTTC. It codes for CSASLNGGAEGEQYF. V and J are TRBV20-1 and TRBJ2-7, with 8 bases lining up with TRBD2. Losses at the gene ends were 3 bases for V and 7 bases for J; bases not matched to a gene: 14. This CDR3 is 15 amino acids long. The germline CDR1 and CDR2 sequences are DFQATT and SNEGSKA (reference sequence).

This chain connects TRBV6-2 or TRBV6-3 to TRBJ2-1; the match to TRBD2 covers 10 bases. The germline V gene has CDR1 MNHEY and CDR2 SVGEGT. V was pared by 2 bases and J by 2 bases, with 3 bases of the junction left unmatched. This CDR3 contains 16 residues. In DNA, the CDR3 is TGTGCCAGCAGTTACAGGACTAGCGGAACCTACAATGAGCAGTTCTTC. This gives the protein CASSYRTSGTYNEQFF.

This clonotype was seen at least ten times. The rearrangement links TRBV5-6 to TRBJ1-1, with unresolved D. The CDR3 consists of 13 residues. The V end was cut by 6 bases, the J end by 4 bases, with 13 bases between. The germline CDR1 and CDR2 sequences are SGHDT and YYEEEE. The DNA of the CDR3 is TGTGCCAGCAAAAGCTTCACAGCCACTGAAGCTTTCTTT. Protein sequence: CASKSFTATEAFF.

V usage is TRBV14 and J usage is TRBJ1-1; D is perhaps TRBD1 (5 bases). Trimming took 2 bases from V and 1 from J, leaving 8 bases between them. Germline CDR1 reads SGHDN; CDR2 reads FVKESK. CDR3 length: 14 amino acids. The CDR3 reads CASSQRRGNTEAFF. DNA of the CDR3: TGTGCCAGCAGCCAAAGGAGGGGGAACACTGAAGCTTTCTTT.

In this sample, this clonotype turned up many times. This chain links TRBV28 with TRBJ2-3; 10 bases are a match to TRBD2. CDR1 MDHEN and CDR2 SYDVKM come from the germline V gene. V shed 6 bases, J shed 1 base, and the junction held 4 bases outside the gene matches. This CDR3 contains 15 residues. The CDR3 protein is CASSRTSGGTDTQYF. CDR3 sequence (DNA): TGTGCCAGCAGCCGGACTAGCGGAGGCACAGATACGCAGTATTTT.

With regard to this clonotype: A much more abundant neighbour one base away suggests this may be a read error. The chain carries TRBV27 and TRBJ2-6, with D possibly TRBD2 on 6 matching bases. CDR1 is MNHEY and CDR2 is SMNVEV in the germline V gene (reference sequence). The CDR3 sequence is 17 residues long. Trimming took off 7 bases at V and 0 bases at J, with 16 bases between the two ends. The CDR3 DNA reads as TGTGCCAGCACCATGGAGGGCAAAACCTCTGGGGCCAACGTCCTGACTTTC. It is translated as CASTMEGKTSGANVLTF.

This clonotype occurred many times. CDR3 coding DNA: TGTGCCAGCAGCCGCTACGAGCAGTACTTC. This sequence encodes CASSRYEQYF. The chain links TRBV28 to TRBJ2-7, with D unresolved. Germline lookup yields CDR1 MDHEN and CDR2 SYDVKM. The CDR3 consists of 10 residues. The V end was cut by 6 bases, the J end by 3 bases, with 3 bases between.

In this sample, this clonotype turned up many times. The CDR3 loop is CASSVRVAPYEQYF. The CDR3 nucleotides are TGTGCCAGCAGCGTAAGAGTTGCCCCCTACGAGCAGTACTTC. The chain uses TRBV7-2 and TRBJ2-7; D uncertain. This CDR3 region has 14 residues. V lost 5 bases to trimming and J lost 2 bases, with 13 bases between them. Germline values: CDR1 SGHTA, CDR2 FQGNSA.

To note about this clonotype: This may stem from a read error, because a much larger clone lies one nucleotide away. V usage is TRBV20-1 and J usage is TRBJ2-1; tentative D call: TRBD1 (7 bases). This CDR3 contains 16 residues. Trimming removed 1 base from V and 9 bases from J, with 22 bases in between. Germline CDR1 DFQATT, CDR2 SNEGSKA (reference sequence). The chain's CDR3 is CSARAPSGGPAVEQFF. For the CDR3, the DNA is TGCAGTGCTAGAGCCCCGTCAGGGGGGCCCGCCGTTGAGCAGTTCTTC.

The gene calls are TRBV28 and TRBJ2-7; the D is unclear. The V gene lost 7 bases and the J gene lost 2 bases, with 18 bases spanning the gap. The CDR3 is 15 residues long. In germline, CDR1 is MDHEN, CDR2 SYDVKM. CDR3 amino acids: CASTPVHAFPYEQYF. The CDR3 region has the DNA TGTGCCAGCACCCCCGTTCATGCCTTCCCCTACGAGCAGTACTTC.

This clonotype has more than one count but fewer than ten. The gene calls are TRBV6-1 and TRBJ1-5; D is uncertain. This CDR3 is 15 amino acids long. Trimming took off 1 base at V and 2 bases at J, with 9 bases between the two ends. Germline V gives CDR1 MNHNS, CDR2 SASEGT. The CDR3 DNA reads TGTGCCAGCAGTGAAGAAAAGACGGGCAATCAGCCCCAGCATTTT. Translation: CASSEEKTGNQPQHF.

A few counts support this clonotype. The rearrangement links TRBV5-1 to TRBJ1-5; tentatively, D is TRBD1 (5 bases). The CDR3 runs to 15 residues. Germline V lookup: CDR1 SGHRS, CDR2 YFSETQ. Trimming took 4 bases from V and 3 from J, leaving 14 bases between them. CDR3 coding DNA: TGCGCCAGCAGCCCGGAGGGGCATACCAATCAGCCCCAGCATTTT. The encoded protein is CASSPEGHTNQPQHF.

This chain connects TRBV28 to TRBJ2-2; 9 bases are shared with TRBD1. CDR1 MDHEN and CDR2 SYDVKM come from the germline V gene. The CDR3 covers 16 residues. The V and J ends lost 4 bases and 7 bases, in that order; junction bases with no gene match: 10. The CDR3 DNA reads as TGTGCCAGCAGTTACGCGGACAGGGGATCGAGCGGGGAGCTGTTTTTT. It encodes CASSYADRGSSGELFF.

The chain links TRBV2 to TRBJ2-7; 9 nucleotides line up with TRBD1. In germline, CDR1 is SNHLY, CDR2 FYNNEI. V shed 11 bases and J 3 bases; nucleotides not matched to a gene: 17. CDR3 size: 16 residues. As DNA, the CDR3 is TGTGCCTCTCAGGATACCTCAGGACAGGGGAGCTACGAGCAGTACTTC. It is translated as CASQDTSGQGSYEQYF.